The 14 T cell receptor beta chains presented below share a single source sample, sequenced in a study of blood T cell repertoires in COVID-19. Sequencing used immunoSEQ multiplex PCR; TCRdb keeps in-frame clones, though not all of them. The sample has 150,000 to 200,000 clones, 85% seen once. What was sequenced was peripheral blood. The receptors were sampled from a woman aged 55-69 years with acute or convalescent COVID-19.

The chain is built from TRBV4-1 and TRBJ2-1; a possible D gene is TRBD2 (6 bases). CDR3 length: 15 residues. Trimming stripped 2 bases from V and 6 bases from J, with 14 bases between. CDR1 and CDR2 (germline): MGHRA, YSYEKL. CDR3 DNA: TGCGCCAGCAGCCAATTGGCGGGGAAGTTCAATGAGCAGTTCTTC. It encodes CASSQLAGKFNEQFF.

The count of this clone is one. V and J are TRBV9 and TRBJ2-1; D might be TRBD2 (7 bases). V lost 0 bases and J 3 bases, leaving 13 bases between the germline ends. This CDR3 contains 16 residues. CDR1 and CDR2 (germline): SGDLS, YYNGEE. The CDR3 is CASSVAAGAYYNEQFF. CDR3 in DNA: TGTGCCAGCAGCGTAGCGGCGGGGGCGTACTACAATGAGCAGTTCTTC.

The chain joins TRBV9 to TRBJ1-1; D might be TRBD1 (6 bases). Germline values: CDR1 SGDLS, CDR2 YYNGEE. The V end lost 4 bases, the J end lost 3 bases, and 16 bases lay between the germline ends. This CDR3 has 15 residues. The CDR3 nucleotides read TGTGCCAGCAGCAAAAGATGGTCAGGGGACACTGAAGCTTTCTTT. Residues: CASSKRWSGDTEAFF.

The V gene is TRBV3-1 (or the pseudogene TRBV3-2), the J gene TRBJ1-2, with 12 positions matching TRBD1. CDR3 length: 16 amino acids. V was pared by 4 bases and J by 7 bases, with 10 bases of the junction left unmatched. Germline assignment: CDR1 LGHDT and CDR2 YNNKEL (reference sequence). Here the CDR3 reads CASSLPGTGGLVGYTF. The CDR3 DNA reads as TGTGCCAGCAGCCTCCCGGGGACAGGGGGCCTGGTTGGCTACACCTTC.

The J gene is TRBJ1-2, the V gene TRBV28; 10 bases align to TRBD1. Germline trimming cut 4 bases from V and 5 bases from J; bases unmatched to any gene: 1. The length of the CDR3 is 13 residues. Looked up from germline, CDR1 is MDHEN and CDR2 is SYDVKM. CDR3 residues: CASSSGQGYGYTF. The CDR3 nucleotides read TGTGCCAGCAGTTCGGGACAGGGGTATGGCTACACCTTC.

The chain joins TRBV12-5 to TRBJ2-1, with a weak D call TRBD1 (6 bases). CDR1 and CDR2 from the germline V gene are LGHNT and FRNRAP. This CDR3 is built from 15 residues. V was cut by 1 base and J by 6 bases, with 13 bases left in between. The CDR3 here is CASGLGTSGVNEQFF. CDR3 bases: TGTGCTAGTGGTTTGGGGACTTCAGGGGTCAATGAGCAGTTCTTC.

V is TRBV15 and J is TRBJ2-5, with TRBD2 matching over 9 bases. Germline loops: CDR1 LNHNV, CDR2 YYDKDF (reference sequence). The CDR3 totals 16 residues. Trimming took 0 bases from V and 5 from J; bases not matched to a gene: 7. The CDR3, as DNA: TGTGCCACCAGCAGAGATTCGGCGGGAGGGCCGGAGACCCAGTACTTC. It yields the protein CATSRDSAGGPETQYF.

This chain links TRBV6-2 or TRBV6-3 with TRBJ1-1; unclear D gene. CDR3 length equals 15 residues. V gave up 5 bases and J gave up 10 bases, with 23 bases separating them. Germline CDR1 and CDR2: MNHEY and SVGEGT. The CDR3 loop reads CASSTRGEYYLIAFF. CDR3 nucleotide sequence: TGTGCCAGCAGTACCCGTGGAGAATATTACCTGATAGCTTTCTTT.

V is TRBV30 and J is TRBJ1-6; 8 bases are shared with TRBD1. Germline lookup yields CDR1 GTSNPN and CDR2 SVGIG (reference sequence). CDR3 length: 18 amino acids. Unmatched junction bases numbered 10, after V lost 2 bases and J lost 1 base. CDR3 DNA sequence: TGTGCCTGGAGTAAAGGACAGGGAGTAAGGTCCTATAATTCACCCCTCCACTTT. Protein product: CAWSKGQGVRSYNSPLHF.

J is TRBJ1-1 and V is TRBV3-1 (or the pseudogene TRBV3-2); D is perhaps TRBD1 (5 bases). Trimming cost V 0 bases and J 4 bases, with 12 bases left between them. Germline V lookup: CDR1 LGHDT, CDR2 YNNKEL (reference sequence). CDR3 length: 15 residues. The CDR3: CASSQDQGMGTEAFF. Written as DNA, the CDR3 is TGTGCCAGCAGCCAAGATCAGGGAATGGGCACTGAAGCTTTCTTT.

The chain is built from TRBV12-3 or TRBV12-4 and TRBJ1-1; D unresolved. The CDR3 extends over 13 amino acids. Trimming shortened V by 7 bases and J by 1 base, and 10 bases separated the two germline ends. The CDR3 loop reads CASTTRENTEAFF. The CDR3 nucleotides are TGTGCCAGCACCACTAGGGAGAACACTGAAGCTTTCTTT.

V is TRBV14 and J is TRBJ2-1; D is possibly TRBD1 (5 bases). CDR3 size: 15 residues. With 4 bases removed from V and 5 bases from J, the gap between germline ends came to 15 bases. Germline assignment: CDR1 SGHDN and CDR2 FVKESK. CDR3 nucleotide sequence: TGTGCCAGCAGCCCCCTTAGAAGGGGCGACAATGAGCAGTTCTTC. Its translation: CASSPLRRGDNEQFF. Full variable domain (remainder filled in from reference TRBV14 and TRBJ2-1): EAGVTQFPSHSVIEKGQTVTLRCDPISGHDNLYWYRRVMGKEIKFLLHFVKESKQDESGMPNNRFLAERTGGTYSTLKVQPAELEDSGVYFCASSPLRRGDNEQFFGPGTRLTVL.

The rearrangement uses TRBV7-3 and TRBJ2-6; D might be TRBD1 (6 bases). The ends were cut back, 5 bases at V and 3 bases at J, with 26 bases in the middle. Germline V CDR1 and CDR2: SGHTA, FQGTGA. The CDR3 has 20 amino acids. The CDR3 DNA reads TGTGCCAGCAGCCCTAAGGGGTCGAGGGGGACCTATGGTGGGGCCAACGTCCTGACTTTC. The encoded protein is CASSPKGSRGTYGGANVLTF.

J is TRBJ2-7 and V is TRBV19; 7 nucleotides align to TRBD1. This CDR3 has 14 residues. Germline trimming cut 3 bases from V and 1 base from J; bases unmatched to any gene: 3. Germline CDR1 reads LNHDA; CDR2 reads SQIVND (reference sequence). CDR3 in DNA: TGTGCCAGTAGTATTAGGGGGCCATCCTACGAGCAGTACTTC. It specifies CASSIRGPSYEQYF. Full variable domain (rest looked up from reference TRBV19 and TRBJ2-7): DGGITQSPKYLFRKEGQNVTLSCEQNLNHDAMYWYRQDPGQGLRLIYYSQIVNDFQKGDIAEGYSVSREKKESFPLTVTSAQKNPTAFYLCASSIRGPSYEQYFGPGTRLTVT.